One and the same sample provided the 9 T cell receptor beta chains below, sequenced in a study of cytomegalovirus exposure and HLA in healthy donors. The method was immunoSEQ multiplex PCR; TCRdb's version includes in-frame clones alone and lacks a portion of them. The sample records tens of thousands of clones, roughly 92% being singletons. Sequencing was done on a sample of PBMCs. The source of these receptors is a woman under 30 in good health and CMV-seronegative.

J is TRBJ2-7 and V is TRBV7-6; TRBD1 aligns across 9 bases. CDR3 length equals 15 residues. Germline values: CDR1 SGHVS, CDR2 FNYEAQ. Trimming removed 5 bases from V and 0 bases from J; junction bases left unmatched: 5. The CDR3, as DNA: TGTGCCAGCAGCCCCGGACAGGGGCCCTCCTACGAGCAGTACTTC. It specifies CASSPGQGPSYEQYF.

This rearrangement joins TRBV28 to TRBJ2-1; possible D gene TRBD2, 7 bases. The CDR3 is 19 amino acids. Trimming shortened V by 4 bases and J by 3 bases, and 25 bases separated the two germline ends. The V gene's germline CDR1 is MDHEN and CDR2 SYDVKM. The DNA of the CDR3 is TGTGCCAGCAGTTCGATCCCCACAGGGAGGGAATACCTCTACAATGAGCAGTTCTTC. Protein product: CASSSIPTGREYLYNEQFF. The full variable domain, with the rest looked up from reference TRBV28 and TRBJ2-1, is DVKVTQSSRYLVKRTGEKVFLECVQDMDHENMFWYRQDPGLGLRLIYFSYDVKMKEKGDIPEGYSVSREKKERFSLILESASTNQTSMYLCASSSIPTGREYLYNEQFFGPGTRLTVL.

As DNA, the CDR3 is TGTGCCAGCAGCTTAGCGTCAGGGATGAACACTGAAGCTTTCTTT. Its protein is CASSLASGMNTEAFF. The chain carries TRBV11-1 and TRBJ1-1, with a tentative D call TRBD1 (5 bases). Trimming took 0 bases from V and 0 from J, leaving 8 bases between them. The germline V gene encodes CDR1 SGHAT and CDR2 FQDESV (reference sequence). The CDR3 spans 15 residues.

Only a few counts were recorded for this clone. The chain employs TRBV14 and TRBJ1-1; D gene unclear. The CDR3 is made up of 12 amino acids. Trimming removed 2 bases at V and 6 bases at J, with 7 bases between. Germline CDR1 and CDR2: SGHDN and FVKESK. In DNA form, the CDR3 reads TGTGCCAGCAGCCAATACCAGGCTGAAGCTTTCTTT. Protein sequence: CASSQYQAEAFF.

This rearrangement joins TRBV27 to TRBJ1-5, with D possibly TRBD1 on 5 matching bases. Trimming stripped 2 bases from V and 3 bases from J, with 8 bases between. Germline V CDR1 and CDR2: MNHEY, SMNVEV (reference sequence). This CDR3 has 14 residues. The CDR3 protein is CASSLRGINQPQHF. The CDR3 DNA reads as TGTGCCAGCAGTTTAAGGGGAATCAATCAGCCCCAGCATTTT.

The rearrangement joins TRBV5-6 to TRBJ2-1; D is possibly TRBD2 (6 bases). Trimming left V 2 bases short and J 1 base short, with 10 bases between. The CDR3 is 15 amino acids. Germline CDR1 reads SGHDT; CDR2 reads YYEEEE. CDR3 nucleotides: TGTGCCAGCAGCTTATCGAGCGGGTCCTACAATGAGCAGTTCTTC. This gives the protein CASSLSSGSYNEQFF.

The rearrangement links TRBV2 to TRBJ2-3; 7 nucleotides line up with TRBD1. Germline V gives CDR1 SNHLY, CDR2 FYNNEI. Losses at the gene ends were 6 bases for V and 0 bases for J; bases not matched to a gene: 9. The CDR3 sequence is 16 residues long. CDR3 in DNA: TGTGCCAGCAGGACTGACAGGGTCCCTAGCACAGATACGCAGTATTTT. This gives the protein CASRTDRVPSTDTQYF.

The rearrangement links TRBV30 to TRBJ1-5; no clear D gene. Germline V lookup: CDR1 GTSNPN, CDR2 SVGIG (reference sequence). V was cut by 3 bases and J by 1 base, with 7 bases left in between. This CDR3 is built from 13 residues. In DNA, the CDR3 is TGTGCCTGGAGCGGCGGAAGCAATCAGCCCCAGCATTTT. It codes for CAWSGGSNQPQHF.

This clone turned up a few times. The chain employs TRBV5-6 and TRBJ2-3, with 10 bases lining up with TRBD1. J gave up 2 bases and V 1 base, and 10 bases lay outside the gene matches. The CDR3 covers 18 residues. Per germline, CDR1 SGHDT and CDR2 YYEEEE. The CDR3 is CASSLYGTGVIITDTQYF. In DNA form, the CDR3 reads TGTGCCAGCAGCTTGTATGGGACAGGGGTCATTATCACAGATACGCAGTATTTT.